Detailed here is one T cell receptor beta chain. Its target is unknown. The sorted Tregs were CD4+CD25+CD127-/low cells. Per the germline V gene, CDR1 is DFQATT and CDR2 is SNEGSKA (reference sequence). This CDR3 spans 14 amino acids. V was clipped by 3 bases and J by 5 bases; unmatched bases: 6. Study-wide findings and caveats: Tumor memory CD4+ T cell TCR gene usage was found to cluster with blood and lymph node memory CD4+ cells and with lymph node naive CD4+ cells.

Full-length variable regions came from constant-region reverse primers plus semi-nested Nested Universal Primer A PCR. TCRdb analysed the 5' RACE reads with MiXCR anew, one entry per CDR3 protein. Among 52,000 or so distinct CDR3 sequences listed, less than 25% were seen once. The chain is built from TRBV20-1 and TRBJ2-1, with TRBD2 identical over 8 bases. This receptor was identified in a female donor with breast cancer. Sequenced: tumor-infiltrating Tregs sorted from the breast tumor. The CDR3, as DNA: TGCAGTGCTAGCCGGGAGGGGTCCCACAATGAGCAGTTCTTC. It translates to CSASREGSHNEQFF.